The rows below give T cell receptor beta chains drawn from one sample of a study of T cells in Graves' hyperthyroidism and ophthalmopathy. TCRdb itself ran the multiplex PCR reads through MiXCR, one entry per CDR3 protein. The sample has 450,000 to 650,000 distinct CDR3 sequences; approximately 14% are singletons. The sample taken for sequencing was blood. Receptors were obtained from a woman younger than 35 with Graves' ophthalmopathy. Each CDR3 is given with its conserved first and last residue. The D gene is left open where the match is weak. Not every row has a clone size; where given, it reads once, few, many or a size class.

many	TRBD2	TRBV19	TRBJ2-1	CASSIGSGSSYNEQFF	TGTGCCAGTAGTATCGGTAGCGGGAGCTCCTACAATGAGCAGTTCTTC
many	-	TRBV28	TRBJ2-3	CASSPRDDTQYF	TGTGCCAGCAGCCCCAGGGACGATACGCAGTATTTT
-	TRBD1	TRBV4-2	TRBJ1-1	CASTQREGASGTEAFF	TGTGCCAGCACCCAGCGAGAGGGGGCGTCGGGCACTGAAGCTTTCTTT
many	-	TRBV29-1	TRBJ2-7	CSVEDRTGGSYEQYF	TGCAGCGTTGAAGATCGTACGGGCGGTTCCTACGAGCAGTACTTC
many	-	TRBV12-3/TRBV12-4	TRBJ2-5	CASSFNPEAQYF	TGTGCCAGCAGTTTTAATCCTGAGGCCCAGTACTTC
-	-	TRBV19	TRBJ2-5	CASSMEGFETQYF	TGTGCCAGTAGTATGGAGGGGTTTGAGACCCAGTACTTC
many	TRBD1	TRBV6-5	TRBJ1-5	CASSYEQGGQPQHF	TGTGCCAGCAGTTACGAGCAGGGGGGCCAGCCCCAGCATTTT
-	-	TRBV6-1	TRBJ2-7	CASRDGQGFNEQYF	TGTGCCAGCAGGGACGGGCAGGGTTTCAACGAGCAGTACTTC
many	-	TRBV29-1	TRBJ2-1	CSVEDQRRGRYNEQFF	TGCAGCGTTGAAGATCAGAGGAGGGGGCGGTACAATGAGCAGTTCTTC
-	TRBD1	TRBV29-1	TRBJ1-2	CSVPQGVGGYTF	TGCAGCGTTCCACAGGGGGTGGGGGGCTACACCTTC
many	-	TRBV30	TRBJ2-2	CAWRPRTGELFF	TGTGCCTGGAGACCGAGAACCGGGGAGCTGTTTTTT
many	TRBD2	TRBV11-2	TRBJ2-2	CASSLNPLTSGGTGELFF	TGTGCCAGCAGCTTAAATCCCCTGACTAGCGGGGGGACCGGGGAGCTGTTTTTT
few	TRBD1	TRBV12-3/TRBV12-4	TRBJ2-1	CASSLIAGQGARNEQFF	TGTGCCAGCAGTTTAATAGCGGGACAGGGGGCGCGCAATGAGCAGTTCTTC
many	TRBD1	TRBV5-1	TRBJ2-7	CASSFRDRGSYEQYF	TGCGCCAGCAGCTTCCGGGACAGGGGCTCCTACGAGCAGTACTTC
-	-	TRBV11-2	TRBJ2-3	CASSQDSRLIGTDTQYF	TGTGCCAGCAGCCAAGATAGCCGCCTGATCGGAACAGATACGCAGTATTTT
-	-	TRBV27	TRBJ1-6	CASSPMGRGSPLHF	TGTGCCAGCAGCCCTATGGGGCGCGGATCACCCCTCCACTTT
many	-	TRBV20-1	TRBJ2-7	CSARDGGRGRDEQYF	TGCAGTGCTAGAGATGGGGGAAGGGGTCGCGACGAGCAGTACTTC